The 13 T cell receptor beta chains below come from one sample, sequenced in a study of molecular identifiers for immune sequencing clone quantification. TCRdb redid the calling of the PCR reads with MiXCR, one entry per CDR3 protein. The sample yields about 36,000 distinct CDR3 sequences, approximately 18% seen once. The sequenced sample consisted of naive CD8+ T cells from blood, with Jurkat cell RNA spiked in. This sample's subset: FACS-sorted CD8+CD4-CCR7+CD45RA+ naive T cells. The origin of the receptors is a human donor in good health. Some libraries in this study had Jurkat cell RNA spiked in.

In its sample, this clonotype was seen many times. This chain links TRBV7-8 with TRBJ2-2, with TRBD2 matching 10 bases. Losses at the gene ends were 5 bases for V and 4 bases for J; bases not matched to a gene: 4. CDR1 SGHVS and CDR2 FQNEAQ come from the germline V gene. CDR3 size: 15 residues. Here the CDR3 reads CASSPSGRGTGELFF. As DNA, the CDR3 is TGTGCCAGCAGCCCCAGCGGGAGGGGCACCGGGGAGCTGTTTTTT.

This clonotype turned up a few times. A much larger clone lies a single base off, so this may be a read error. This chain connects TRBV11-2 to TRBJ2-7; possible D gene TRBD1, 5 bases. The CDR3 consists of 14 residues. The germline gives CDR1 SGHAT, CDR2 FQNNGV. Trimming removed 7 bases at V and 4 bases at J, with 17 bases between. In DNA, the CDR3 is TGTGCCAGCAACTCATTCAGGGTCCGGTACGAGCAGTACTTC. Translation: CASNSFRVRYEQYF.

This clonotype has a count of ten or more. The chain employs TRBV20-1 and TRBJ2-5, with TRBD2 matching over 13 bases. Germline CDR1 is DFQATT and CDR2 is SNEGSKA (reference sequence). The J segment lost 1 base and the V segment lost 7 bases, leaving 9 bases of the junction unmatched. CDR3 size: 16 residues. The CDR3 nucleotides read TGCAGTGTGGGACTAGCGGGAAAGAAACCCCAAGAGACCCAGTACTTC. Translated, it gives CSVGLAGKKPQETQYF.

This clonotype was counted many times. This chain links TRBV28 with TRBJ2-7, with no clear D. Germline CDR1 MDHEN, CDR2 SYDVKM. V was cut by 3 bases and J by 3 bases, with 6 bases left in between. The CDR3 extends over 12 amino acids. This CDR3 is CASSFGDYEQYF. For the CDR3, the DNA is TGTGCCAGCAGTTTCGGTGACTACGAGCAGTACTTC.

At least ten counts were recorded for this clonotype. J is TRBJ1-5 and V is TRBV24-1; no reliable D call. This CDR3 has 16 residues. Trimming removed 5 bases at V and 4 bases at J, with 17 bases between. Germline loops: CDR1 KGHDR, CDR2 SFDVKD. The chain's CDR3 is CATSAGYRGSNQPQHF. DNA for the CDR3: TGTGCCACCAGTGCCGGATACCGGGGTTCGAATCAGCCCCAGCATTTT.

In this sample, this clonotype turned up many times. The J gene is TRBJ2-1, the V gene TRBV7-9, with TRBD2 as a possible D gene (5 bases). The CDR3 covers 11 residues. Trimming removed 8 bases at V and 12 bases at J, with 14 bases between. CDR1 and CDR2 (germline): SEHNR, FQNEAQ (reference sequence). The CDR3 DNA sequence: TGTGCCAGCGAGAAAGCAGCGGCGCAGTTCTTC. Translation gives CASEKAAAQFF.

V is TRBV7-9 and J is TRBJ2-1; 9 nucleotides align to TRBD1. The junction had 4 bases not matched to a gene; V was cut back by 1 base and J by 9 bases. The CDR3 runs to 14 residues. Looked up from germline, CDR1 is SEHNR and CDR2 is FQNEAQ (reference sequence). CDR3 sequence (DNA): TGTGCCAGCAGCTTAGAGACAGGGGGGACTGAGCAGTTCTTC. Translating it yields CASSLETGGTEQFF.

The chain couples TRBV27 to TRBJ2-7; no definite D call. V was cut by 1 base and J by 4 bases, with 5 bases left in between. CDR1 MNHEY and CDR2 SMNVEV come from the germline V gene (reference sequence). The CDR3 totals 12 residues. Here the CDR3 reads CASSLLGYEQYF. The CDR3 region has the DNA TGTGCCAGCAGTTTATTAGGATACGAGCAGTACTTC.

This clonotype was observed at least ten times. J is TRBJ2-7 and V is TRBV4-1; D gene uncertain. CDR3 length: 12 residues. Trimming cost V 3 bases and J 3 bases, with 6 bases left between them. The germline gives CDR1 MGHRA, CDR2 YSYEKL. CDR3: CASSHGDYEQYF. CDR3 in DNA: TGCGCCAGCAGCCATGGTGACTACGAGCAGTACTTC.

In this sample, this clonotype turned up many times. V is TRBV7-9 and J is TRBJ2-7; weak D call: TRBD1 (6 bases). V was pared by 6 bases and J by 3 bases, with 15 bases between. The CDR3 is 14 residues long. Germline loops: CDR1 SEHNR, CDR2 FQNEAQ (reference sequence). The CDR3 here is CASRRLTGNYEQYF. CDR3 sequence (DNA): TGTGCCAGCAGACGACTGACAGGAAACTACGAGCAGTACTTC.

This clonotype appeared many times. The chain is built from TRBV12-3 or TRBV12-4 and TRBJ2-5; 8 positions agree with TRBD1. The V and J ends lost 2 bases and 6 bases, in that order; junction bases with no gene match: 8. The CDR3 has 15 residues. CDR3 loop: CASSLPRQGPQTQYF. In DNA, the CDR3 is TGTGCCAGCAGTTTACCGAGACAGGGGCCGCAGACCCAGTACTTC.

This clonotype appeared many times. This chain connects TRBV6-5 to TRBJ2-7; D might be TRBD1 or TRBD2, each matching 5 bases. This CDR3 is 11 amino acids long. The V and J ends lost 8 bases and 5 bases respectively, with 10 bases between them. Germline values: CDR1 MNHEY, CDR2 SVGAGI. Here the CDR3 DNA reads TGTGCCAGCGGGGGTTTACACGAGCAGTACTTC. Protein sequence: CASGGLHEQYF.

This clonotype has at least ten counts. This chain links TRBV7-2 with TRBJ2-7, with D tentatively TRBD2 (6 bases). V lost 4 bases, J lost 6 bases, and 13 bases lay in between. The CDR3 contains 13 residues. In germline, CDR1 is SGHTA, CDR2 FQGNSA. The CDR3 coding sequence is TGTGCCAGCAGCTCTGCGGGGCTCTCCGAGCAGTACTTC. It translates to CASSSAGLSEQYF.